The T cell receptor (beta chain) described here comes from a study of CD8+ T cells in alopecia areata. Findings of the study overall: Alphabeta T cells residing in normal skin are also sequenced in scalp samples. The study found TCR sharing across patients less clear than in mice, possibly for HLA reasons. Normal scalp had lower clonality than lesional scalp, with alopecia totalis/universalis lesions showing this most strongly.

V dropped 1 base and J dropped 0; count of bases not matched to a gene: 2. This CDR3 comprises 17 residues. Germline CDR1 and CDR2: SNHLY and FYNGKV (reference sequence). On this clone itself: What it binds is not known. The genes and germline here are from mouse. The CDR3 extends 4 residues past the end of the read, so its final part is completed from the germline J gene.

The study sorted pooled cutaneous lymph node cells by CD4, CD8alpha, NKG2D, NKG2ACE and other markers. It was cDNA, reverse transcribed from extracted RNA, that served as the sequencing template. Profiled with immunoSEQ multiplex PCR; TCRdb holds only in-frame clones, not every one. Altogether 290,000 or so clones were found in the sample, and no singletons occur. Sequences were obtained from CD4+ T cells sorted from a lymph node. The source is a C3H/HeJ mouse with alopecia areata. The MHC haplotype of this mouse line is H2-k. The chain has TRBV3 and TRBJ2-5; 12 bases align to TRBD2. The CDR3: CASSLGTGGGNQDTQYF. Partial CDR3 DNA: TGTGCCAGCAGCTTAGGGACTGGGGGGGGTAACCAAGAC.